What follows describes a single T cell receptor (beta chain). The data were produced by immunoSEQ multiplex PCR, yet TCRdb's version contains in-frame clones alone and is incomplete. The sample contains tens of thousands of clones, 90% to 95% of which appear only once. The entry originates in a study of brain T cells in children with intractable seizures. V was shortened by 8 bases and J by 2 bases, with 5 bases between the two germline ends. Germline CDR1 and CDR2: MNHEY and SMNVEV (reference sequence). This CDR3 is built from 11 residues. The chain is built from TRBV27 and TRBJ2-3; no reliable D call. The sequencing used peripheral blood, collected at surgery. The receptor was derived from a boy under three years old with tuberous sclerosis and intractable seizures. CDR3 in DNA: TGTGCCAGCCGAGTCACAGATACGCAGTATTTT. Its protein product is CASRVTDTQYF.